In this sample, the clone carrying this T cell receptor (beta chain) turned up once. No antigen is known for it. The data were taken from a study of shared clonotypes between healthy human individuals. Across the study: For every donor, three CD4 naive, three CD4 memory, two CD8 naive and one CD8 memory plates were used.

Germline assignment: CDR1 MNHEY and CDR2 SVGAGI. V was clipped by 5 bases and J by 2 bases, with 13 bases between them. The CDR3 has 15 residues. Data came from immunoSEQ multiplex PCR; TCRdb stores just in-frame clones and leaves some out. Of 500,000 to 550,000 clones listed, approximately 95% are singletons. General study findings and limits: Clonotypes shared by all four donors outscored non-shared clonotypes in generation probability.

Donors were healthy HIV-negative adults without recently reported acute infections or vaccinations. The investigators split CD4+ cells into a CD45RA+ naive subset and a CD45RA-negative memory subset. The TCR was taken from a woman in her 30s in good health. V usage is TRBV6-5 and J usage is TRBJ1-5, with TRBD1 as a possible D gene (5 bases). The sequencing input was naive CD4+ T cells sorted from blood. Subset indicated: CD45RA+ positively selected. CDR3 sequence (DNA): TGTGCCAGCAGTCCTAGGGGCCGGGGCAATCAGCCCCAGCATTTT. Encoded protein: CASSPRGRGNQPQHF.